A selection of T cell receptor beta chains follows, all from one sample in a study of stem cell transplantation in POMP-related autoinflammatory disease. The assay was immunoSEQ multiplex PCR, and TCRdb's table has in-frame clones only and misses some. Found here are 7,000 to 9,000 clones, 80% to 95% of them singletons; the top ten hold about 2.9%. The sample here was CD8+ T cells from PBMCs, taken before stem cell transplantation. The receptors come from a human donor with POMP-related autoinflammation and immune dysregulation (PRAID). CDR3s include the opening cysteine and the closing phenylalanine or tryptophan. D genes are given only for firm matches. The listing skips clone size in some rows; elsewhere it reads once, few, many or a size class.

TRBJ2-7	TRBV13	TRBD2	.	CASSTLAGVPSYEQYF	TGTGCCAGCAGCACTTTAGCGGGGGTGCCCTCCTACGAGCAGTACTTC
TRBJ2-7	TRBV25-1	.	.	CASSDGNSWSSSYEQYF	TGTGCCAGCAGTGATGGGAATAGCTGGAGCAGCTCCTACGAGCAGTACTTC
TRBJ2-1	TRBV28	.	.	CASSLGGYNEQFF	TGTGCCAGCAGTTTAGGGGGTTACAATGAGCAGTTCTTC
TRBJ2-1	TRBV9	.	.	CASSGEGSSVSYNEQFF	TGTGCCAGCAGCGGAGAGGGTTCCTCGGTCTCCTACAATGAGCAGTTCTTC
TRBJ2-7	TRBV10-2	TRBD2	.	CATMLLASGSYEQYF	TGCGCCACTATGCTGCTGGCTAGCGGGAGCTACGAGCAGTACTTC
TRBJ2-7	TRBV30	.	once	CAWSSGNDHEQYF	TGTGCCTGGAGTTCGGGCAACGACCACGAGCAGTACTTC
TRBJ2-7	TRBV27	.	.	CASSPRTPRGIIYEQYF	TGTGCCAGCAGTCCCAGAACCCCTCGCGGAATTATCTACGAGCAGTACTTC
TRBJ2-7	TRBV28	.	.	CASSDLFDSSTYEQYF	TGTGCCAGCAGCGACCTTTTTGACAGTTCTACCTACGAGCAGTACTTC
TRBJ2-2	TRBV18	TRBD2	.	CASSPALLGRALGELFF	TGTGCCAGCTCACCTGCGCTACTCGGGAGGGCTCTCGGGGAGCTGTTTTTT
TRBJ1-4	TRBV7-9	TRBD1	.	CASSFRDRRNEKLFF	TGTGCCAGCAGCTTCCGGGACAGGCGAAATGAAAAACTGTTTTTT
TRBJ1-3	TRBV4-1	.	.	CASSQDFRGSGNTIYF	TGCGCCAGCAGCCAAGATTTCAGGGGATCTGGAAACACCATATATTTT
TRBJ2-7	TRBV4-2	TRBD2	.	CASSYGLAGVGEQYF	TGTGCCAGCAGCTACGGACTAGCGGGAGTAGGCGAGCAGTACTTC
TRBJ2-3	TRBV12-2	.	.	CASRLASSGGQPSTDTQYF	TGTGCAAGTCGCTTAGCGTCTAGCGGGGGACAACCTAGCACAGATACGCAGTATTTT
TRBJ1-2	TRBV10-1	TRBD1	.	CASSVRTGGGRYGYTF	TGCGCCAGCAGTGTACGAACAGGGGGCGGTAGATATGGCTACACCTTC
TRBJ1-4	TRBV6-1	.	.	CASSEMVMANEKLFF	TGTGCCAGCAGTGAAATGGTTATGGCTAATGAAAAACTGTTTTTT
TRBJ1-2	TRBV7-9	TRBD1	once	CASSPGTGGLDYTF	TGTGCCAGCAGCCCCGGGACAGGGGGTCTCGACTACACCTTC
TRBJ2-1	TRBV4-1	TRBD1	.	CASSQSGTGSSYNEQFF	TGCGCCAGCAGCCAATCCGGGACAGGAAGCTCCTACAATGAGCAGTTCTTC
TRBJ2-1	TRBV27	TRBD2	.	CASSLYLGLASNNEQFF	TGTGCCAGCAGTTTATATCTCGGACTAGCAAGCAACAATGAGCAGTTCTTC
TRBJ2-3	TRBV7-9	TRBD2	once	CAGGGPTDTQYF	TGTGCCGGCGGGGGGCCCACAGATACGCAGTATTTT
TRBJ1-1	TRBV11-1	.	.	CASRGPQGRNTEAFF	TGTGCCAGCCGAGGGCCGCAGGGAAGGAACACTGAAGCTTTCTTT
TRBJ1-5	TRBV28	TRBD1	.	CASRQGDYYSNQPQHF	TGTGCCAGTAGACAGGGGGATTACTATAGCAATCAGCCCCAGCATTTT
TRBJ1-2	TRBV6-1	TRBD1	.	CASSETGNYGYTF	TGTGCCAGCAGTGAGACAGGGAACTATGGCTACACCTTC
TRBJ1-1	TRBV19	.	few	CASSAGRMNTEAFF	TGTGCCAGTAGTGCGGGACGGATGAACACTGAAGCTTTCTTT
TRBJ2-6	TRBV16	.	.	CASSEGAGANVLTF	TGTGCCAGCAGCGAAGGGGCTGGGGCCAACGTCCTGACTTTC
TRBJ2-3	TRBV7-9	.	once	CASSLVHGGNTDTQYF	TGTGCCAGCAGCTTAGTACACGGCGGGAACACAGATACGCAGTATTTT
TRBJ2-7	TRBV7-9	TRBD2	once	CASSWGLAGEYEQYF	TGTGCCAGCAGCTGGGGACTAGCGGGAGAATACGAGCAGTACTTC
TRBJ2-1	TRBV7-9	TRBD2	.	CASSLGTSSYNEQFF	TGTGCCAGCAGCTTAGGGACTAGCTCCTACAATGAGCAGTTCTTC
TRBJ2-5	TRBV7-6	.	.	CASSQRETQYF	TGTGCCAGCAGCCAGCGAGAGACCCAGTACTTC
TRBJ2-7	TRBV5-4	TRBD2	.	CASRLDGGDYEQYF	TGTGCCAGCAGACTGGACGGGGGGGATTACGAGCAGTACTTC
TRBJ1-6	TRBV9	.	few	CASSVSPSSYNSPLHF	TGTGCCAGCAGCGTGTCCCCGAGCTCCTATAATTCACCCCTCCACTTT
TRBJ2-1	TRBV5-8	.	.	CASSLIYNEQFF	TGTGCCAGCAGCTTGATCTACAATGAGCAGTTCTTC
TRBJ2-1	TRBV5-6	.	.	CASGNNEQFF	TGTGCCAGCGGGAACAATGAGCAGTTCTTC
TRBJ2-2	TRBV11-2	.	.	CASSFGRGFANTGELFF	TGTGCCAGCAGCTTTGGTCGTGGCTTCGCGAACACCGGGGAGCTGTTTTTT
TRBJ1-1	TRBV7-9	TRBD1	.	CASSSNQGEYTEAFF	TGTGCCAGCAGCTCGAACCAGGGGGAATACACTGAAGCTTTCTTT